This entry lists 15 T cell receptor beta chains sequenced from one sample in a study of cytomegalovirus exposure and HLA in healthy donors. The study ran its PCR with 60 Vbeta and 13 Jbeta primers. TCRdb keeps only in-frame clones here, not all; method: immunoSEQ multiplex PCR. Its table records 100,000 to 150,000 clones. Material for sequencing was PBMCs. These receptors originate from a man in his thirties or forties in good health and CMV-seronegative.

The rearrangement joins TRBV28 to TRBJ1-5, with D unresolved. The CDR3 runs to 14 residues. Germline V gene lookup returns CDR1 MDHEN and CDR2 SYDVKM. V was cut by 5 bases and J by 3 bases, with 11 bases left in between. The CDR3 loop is CASSPVGDNQPQHF. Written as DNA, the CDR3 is TGTGCCAGCAGTCCCGTGGGAGACAATCAGCCCCAGCATTTT.

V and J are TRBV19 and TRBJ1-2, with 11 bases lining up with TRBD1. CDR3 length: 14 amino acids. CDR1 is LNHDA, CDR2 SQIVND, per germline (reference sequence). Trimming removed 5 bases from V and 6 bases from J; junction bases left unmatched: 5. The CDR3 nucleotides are TGTGCCAGTAGTTTGGGACAGGGGGGTGATGGCTACACCTTC. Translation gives CASSLGQGGDGYTF.

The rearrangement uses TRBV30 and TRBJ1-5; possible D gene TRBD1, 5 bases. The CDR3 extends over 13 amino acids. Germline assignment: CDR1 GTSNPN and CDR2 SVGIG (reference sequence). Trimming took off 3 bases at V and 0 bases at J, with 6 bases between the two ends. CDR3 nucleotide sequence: TGTGCCTGGAGAAGGGGTAGCAATCAGCCCCAGCATTTT. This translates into CAWRRGSNQPQHF.

The CDR3 region is CAWIGEANYGYTF. The CDR3 DNA follows: TGTGCCTGGATCGGTGAGGCTAACTATGGCTACACCTTC. The chain recombines TRBV30 with TRBJ1-2; no clear D. Germline CDR1 GTSNPN, CDR2 SVGIG (reference sequence). Trimming took 4 bases from V and 0 from J, leaving 9 bases between them. This CDR3 comprises 13 residues.

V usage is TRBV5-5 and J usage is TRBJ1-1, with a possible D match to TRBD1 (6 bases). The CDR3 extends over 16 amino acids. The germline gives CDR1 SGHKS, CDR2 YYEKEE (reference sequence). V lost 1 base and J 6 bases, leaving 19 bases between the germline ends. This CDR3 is CASSLNLGQSNAEAFF. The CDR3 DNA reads TGTGCCAGCAGCTTGAATCTTGGACAGAGTAATGCTGAAGCTTTCTTT.

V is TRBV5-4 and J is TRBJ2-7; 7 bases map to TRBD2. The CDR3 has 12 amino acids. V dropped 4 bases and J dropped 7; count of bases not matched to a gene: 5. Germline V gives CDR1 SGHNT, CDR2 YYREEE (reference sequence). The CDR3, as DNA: TGTGCCAGCAGCCTGGGGAGGGTTGAGCAGTACTTC. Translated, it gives CASSLGRVEQYF. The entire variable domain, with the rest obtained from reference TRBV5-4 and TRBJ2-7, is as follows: ETGVTQSPTHLIKTRGQQVTLRCSSQSGHNTVSWYQQALGQGPQFIFQYYREEENGRGNFPPRFSGLQFPNYSSELNVNALELDDSALYLCASSLGRVEQYFGPGTRLTVT.

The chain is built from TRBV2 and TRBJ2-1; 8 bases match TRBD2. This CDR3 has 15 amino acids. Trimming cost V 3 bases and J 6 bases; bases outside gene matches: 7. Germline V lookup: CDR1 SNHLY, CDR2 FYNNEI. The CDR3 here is CASSEGLAGLNEQFF. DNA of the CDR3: TGTGCCAGCAGTGAGGGCCTAGCGGGTCTCAATGAGCAGTTCTTC.

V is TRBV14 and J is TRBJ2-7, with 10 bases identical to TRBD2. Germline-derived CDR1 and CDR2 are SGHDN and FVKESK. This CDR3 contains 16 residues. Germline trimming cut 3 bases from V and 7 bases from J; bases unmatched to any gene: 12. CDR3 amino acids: CASSHGTLAGVREQYF. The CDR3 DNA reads TGTGCCAGCAGCCATGGGACGCTAGCGGGAGTCCGGGAGCAGTACTTC.

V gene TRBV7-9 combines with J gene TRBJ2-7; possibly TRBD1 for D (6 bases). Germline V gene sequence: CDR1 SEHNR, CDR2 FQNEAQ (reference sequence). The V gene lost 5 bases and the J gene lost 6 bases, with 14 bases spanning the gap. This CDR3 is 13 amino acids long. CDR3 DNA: TGTGCCAGCAGCCCGGACAGCCCTAGCGAGCAGTACTTC. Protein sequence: CASSPDSPSEQYF.

Written as DNA, the CDR3 is TGTGCCAGCAGTTTATTTGGTCAGGTCGGACAGCCCCAGCATTTT. This encodes CASSLFGQVGQPQHF. This chain connects TRBV28 to TRBJ1-5, with no clear D. Trimming took 1 base from V and 7 from J, leaving 14 bases between them. The CDR3 extends over 15 amino acids. Germline V gene lookup returns CDR1 MDHEN and CDR2 SYDVKM.

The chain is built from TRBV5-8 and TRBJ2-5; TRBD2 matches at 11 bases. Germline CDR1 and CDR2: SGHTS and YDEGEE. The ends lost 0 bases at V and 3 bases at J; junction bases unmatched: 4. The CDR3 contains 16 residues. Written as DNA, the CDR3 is TGTGCCAGCAGCTTGGGCGGGGGACTAGCGGAAGAGACCCAGTACTTC. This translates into CASSLGGGLAEETQYF.

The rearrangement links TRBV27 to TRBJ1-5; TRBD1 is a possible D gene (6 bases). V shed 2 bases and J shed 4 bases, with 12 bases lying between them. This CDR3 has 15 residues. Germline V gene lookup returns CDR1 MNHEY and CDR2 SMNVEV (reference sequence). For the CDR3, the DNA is TGTGCCAGCAGTTTACTGGGGGCGGATAATCAGCCCCAGCATTTT. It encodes CASSLLGADNQPQHF.

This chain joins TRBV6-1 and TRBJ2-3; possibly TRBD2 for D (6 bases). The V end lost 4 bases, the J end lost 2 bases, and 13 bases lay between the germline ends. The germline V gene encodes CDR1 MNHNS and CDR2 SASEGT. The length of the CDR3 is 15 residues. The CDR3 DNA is TGTGCCAGCAGTGGGGGAGGCCTAAACACAGATACGCAGTATTTT. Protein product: CASSGGGLNTDTQYF.

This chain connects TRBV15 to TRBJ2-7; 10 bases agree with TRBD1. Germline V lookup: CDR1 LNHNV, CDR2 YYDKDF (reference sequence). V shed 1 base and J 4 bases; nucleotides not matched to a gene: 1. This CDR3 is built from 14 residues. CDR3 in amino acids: CATSRGQGAYEQYF. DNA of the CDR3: TGTGCCACCAGCAGAGGACAGGGGGCTTACGAGCAGTACTTC.

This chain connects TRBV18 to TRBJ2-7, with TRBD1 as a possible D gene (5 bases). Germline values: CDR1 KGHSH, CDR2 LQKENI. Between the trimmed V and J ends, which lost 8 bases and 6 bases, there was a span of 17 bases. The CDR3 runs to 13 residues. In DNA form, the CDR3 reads TGTGCCAGCAAGCCACAGGACCCTCTCGAGCAGTACTTC. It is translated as CASKPQDPLEQYF.